These 32 T cell receptor beta chains were sequenced from one sample in a study of blood T cell repertoires in COVID-19. TCRdb's table, derived via immunoSEQ multiplex PCR, lists solely in-frame clones and lacks some. The data contain some 220,000 clones, roughly 85% of them singletons. The sequencing input was peripheral blood. The receptors were sampled from a man over 45 who had recovered from COVID-19.

The V call is TRBV9, the J call TRBJ2-1, with D tentatively TRBD2 (6 bases). Germline V gene lookup returns CDR1 SGDLS and CDR2 YYNGEE. V shed 3 bases and J shed 9 bases, with 16 bases lying between them. This CDR3 has 14 residues. The CDR3 coding sequence is TGTGCCAGCAGCGCCGCAATCGGGACTTTTGAGCAGTTCTTC. Residues: CASSAAIGTFEQFF.

The gene calls are TRBV28 and TRBJ2-5; 9 nucleotides align to TRBD2. The junction had 10 bases not matched to a gene; V was cut back by 7 bases and J by 4 bases. The CDR3 sequence is 15 residues long. From germline, CDR1 is MDHEN and CDR2 SYDVKM. The CDR3 DNA sequence: TGTGCCAGCACCCGGGGTAGCGGGGGCCCAGAGACCCAGTACTTC. It codes for CASTRGSGGPETQYF.

The chain has TRBV28 and TRBJ2-1, with 10 positions matching TRBD1. Germline trimming cut 6 bases from V and 4 bases from J; bases unmatched to any gene: 3. CDR1 and CDR2 from the germline V gene are MDHEN and SYDVKM. The CDR3 contains 14 residues. CDR3 DNA: TGTGCCAGCAGAGGGACAGGGGCTTACAATGAGCAGTTCTTC. Protein: CASRGTGAYNEQFF.

The gene calls are TRBV5-5 and TRBJ1-5; maybe TRBD1 (6 bases). The germline gives CDR1 SGHKS, CDR2 YYEKEE (reference sequence). V lost 6 bases to trimming and J lost 1 base, with 20 bases between them. CDR3 length: 17 residues. The CDR3 is CASKLGAGFSSNQPQHF. In nucleotides, the CDR3 is TGTGCCAGCAAGCTGGGGGCCGGGTTCTCGAGCAATCAGCCCCAGCATTTT. The entire variable domain, with the rest obtained from reference TRBV5-5 and TRBJ1-5, is as follows: DAGVTQSPTHLIKTRGQQVTLRCSPISGHKSVSWYQQVLGQGPQFIFQYYEKEERGRGNFPDRFSARQFPNYSSELNVNALLLGDSALYLCASKLGAGFSSNQPQHFGDGTRLSIL.

The chain combines TRBV5-1 with TRBJ1-4, with D possibly matching TRBD1 (6 bases). V was clipped by 4 bases and J by 10 bases, with 17 bases between them. CDR3 length: 14 residues. Germline V gene data show CDR1 as SGHRS and CDR2 as YFSETQ. CDR3 region: CASSRDTEFGKLFF. The CDR3 nucleotides are TGCGCCAGCAGCCGGGACACGGAGTTTGGAAAACTGTTTTTT.

This chain links TRBV5-1 with TRBJ1-3; D gene unclear. Looked up from germline, CDR1 is SGHRS and CDR2 is YFSETQ. V lost 4 bases and J lost 0, with 14 bases in between. The CDR3 contains 16 residues. The CDR3, as DNA: TGCGCCAGCAGCCTTTCGGGGAGGGACTCTGGAAACACCATATATTTT. Translated, it gives CASSLSGRDSGNTIYF. The whole variable domain, remainder taken from reference TRBV5-1 and TRBJ1-3, is KAGVTQTPRYLIKTRGQQVTLSCSPISGHRSVSWYQQTPGQGLQFLFEYFSETQRNKGNFPGRFSGRQFSNSRSEMNVSTLELGDSALYLCASSLSGRDSGNTIYFGEGSWLTVV.

This clone was observed a few times. The chain recombines TRBV7-9 with TRBJ2-6; TRBD2 is a possible D gene (5 bases). Trimming removed 3 bases from V and 3 bases from J, with 9 bases in between. Germline V gene sequence: CDR1 SEHNR, CDR2 FQNEAQ (reference sequence). The CDR3 covers 15 residues. This chain's CDR3 is CASSFGGFGANVLTF. As DNA, the CDR3 is TGTGCCAGCAGCTTCGGAGGCTTTGGGGCCAACGTCCTGACTTTC.

The V and J genes are TRBV5-1 and TRBJ1-1; D may be TRBD1 (5 bases). Germline V gene sequence: CDR1 SGHRS, CDR2 YFSETQ. This CDR3 comprises 15 residues. Trimming left V 3 bases short and J 4 bases short, with 16 bases between. The CDR3 protein is CASSSALAGGTEAFF. CDR3 bases: TGCGCCAGCAGCTCGGCCTTGGCCGGGGGCACTGAAGCTTTCTTT.

The chain couples TRBV28 to TRBJ1-4; 12 nucleotides align to TRBD1. J was trimmed by 2 bases and V by 5 bases; bases with no gene match: 6. The germline V gene encodes CDR1 MDHEN and CDR2 SYDVKM. This CDR3 contains 17 residues. CDR3 DNA: TGTGCCAGCAGTACGCCGGGACAGGGGGCGACTAATGAAAAACTGTTTTTT. It translates to CASSTPGQGATNEKLFF.

The chain recombines TRBV7-9 with TRBJ2-3; TRBD2 aligns across 11 bases. The CDR3 sequence is 15 residues long. V lost 5 bases and J lost 5; bases outside the gene matches: 6. Germline-derived CDR1 and CDR2 are SEHNR and FQNEAQ (reference sequence). The CDR3 DNA reads as TGTGCCAGCAGCGTTACTAGCGGGAGTCGAGATACGCAGTATTTT. Protein product: CASSVTSGSRDTQYF.

This rearrangement joins TRBV27 to TRBJ2-2; no clear D. Germline V gene lookup returns CDR1 MNHEY and CDR2 SMNVEV (reference sequence). V was trimmed by 6 bases and J by 5 bases, leaving 10 bases between them. The CDR3 has 13 amino acids. The CDR3 region is CASSVLSTGELFF. Here the CDR3 DNA reads TGTGCCAGCAGCGTCCTCTCGACCGGGGAGCTGTTTTTT.

The V gene is TRBV23-1, the J gene TRBJ2-1; 7 bases map to TRBD2. TRBV23-1 is assigned to the ORF class and has an uncertain function. The J segment lost 8 bases and the V segment lost 6 bases, leaving 10 bases of the junction unmatched. CDR3 length: 14 amino acids. The CDR3 sequence is CASSRVRERHEQFF. CDR3 DNA: TGCGCCAGCAGCCGGGTGCGGGAGCGCCATGAGCAGTTCTTC.

The V and J genes are TRBV27 and TRBJ2-1, with TRBD2 matching 11 bases. With V trimmed by 3 bases and J by 9 bases, 7 bases remained unmatched. The CDR3 length is 15 residues. The germline CDR1 and CDR2 sequences are MNHEY and SMNVEV (reference sequence). The CDR3, as DNA: TGTGCCAGCAGTTTTGTGGGACTAGCGGTTTTTGAGCAGTTCTTC. Translated: CASSFVGLAVFEQFF.

On this clone: In the same sample, other DNA sequences code for this CDR3. This rearrangement joins TRBV28 to TRBJ2-1; D is possibly TRBD2 (5 bases). V was shortened by 1 base and J by 3 bases, with 13 bases between the two germline ends. This CDR3 region has 16 residues. Germline lookup yields CDR1 MDHEN and CDR2 SYDVKM. CDR3 region: CASSLFTSGSYNEQFF. CDR3 sequence (DNA): TGTGCCAGCAGTTTATTTACCAGCGGAAGCTACAATGAGCAGTTCTTC.

The chain carries TRBV28 and TRBJ2-1; D perhaps matches TRBD2 (6 bases). This CDR3 region has 15 residues. Trimming removed 7 bases from V and 0 bases from J, with 13 bases in between. CDR1 and CDR2 (germline): MDHEN, SYDVKM. DNA for the CDR3: TGTGCCAGCATTCCTAGCGCTAGCTCCTACAATGAGCAGTTCTTC. Its translation: CASIPSASSYNEQFF.

The V gene is TRBV28, the J gene TRBJ2-7, with TRBD1 matching over 9 bases. The CDR3 is 15 amino acids. V dropped 5 bases and J dropped 7; count of bases not matched to a gene: 12. Germline V gene lookup returns CDR1 MDHEN and CDR2 SYDVKM. The CDR3 sequence: CASSPPGTGFREQYF. In nucleotides, the CDR3 is TGTGCCAGCAGTCCACCCGGGACAGGGTTTCGGGAGCAGTACTTC.

This chain uses TRBV28 with TRBJ2-7, with 9 bases lining up with TRBD2. The CDR3 is 14 amino acids. CDR1 and CDR2 from the germline V gene are MDHEN and SYDVKM. V trimming: 5 bases; J trimming: 7 bases; junction bases outside the gene matches: 9. CDR3 in amino acids: CASSPGLAVMEQYF. The CDR3 DNA reads TGTGCCAGCAGTCCGGGACTAGCTGTTATGGAGCAGTACTTC.

The rearrangement joins TRBV19 to TRBJ2-7; 12 bases map to TRBD2. V lost 4 bases and J lost 0; bases outside the gene matches: 10. CDR1 and CDR2 from the germline V gene are LNHDA and SQIVND (reference sequence). The CDR3 length is 18 residues. In DNA, the CDR3 is TGTGCCAGTAGTACCCAAGCGGGACTAGCGGGCTCCTCCTACGAGCAGTACTTC. Residues: CASSTQAGLAGSSYEQYF.

J is TRBJ2-2 and V is TRBV27, with 10 bases matching TRBD2. Trimming cost V 8 bases and J 3 bases; bases outside gene matches: 12. This CDR3 is 17 amino acids long. The germline CDR1 and CDR2 sequences are MNHEY and SMNVEV (reference sequence). This CDR3 reads CASYFLAGGPYTGELFF. In DNA form, the CDR3 reads TGTGCCAGCTACTTCTTAGCGGGAGGCCCCTACACCGGGGAGCTGTTTTTT.

CDR3 coding DNA: TGTGCCAGTAGCGATCGGGACAGCAAAGATAGCAATCAGCCCCAGCATTTT. Its protein product is CASSDRDSKDSNQPQHF. The V gene is TRBV19, the J gene TRBJ1-5, with 7 bases lining up with TRBD1. This CDR3 is 17 amino acids long. J lost 0 bases, V lost 6 bases, and 11 bases had no gene match. Germline assignment: CDR1 LNHDA and CDR2 SQIVND (reference sequence).

The chain carries TRBV5-8 and TRBJ2-3; 8 bases align to TRBD2. Germline CDR1 SGHTS, CDR2 YDEGEE. The CDR3 length is 17 residues. The J segment lost 0 bases and the V segment lost 0 bases, leaving 6 bases of the junction unmatched. The CDR3 DNA follows: TGTGCCAGCAGCTTGGCCCTTACTAGCGGAAGCACAGATACGCAGTATTTT. Its translation is CASSLALTSGSTDTQYF.

The genes are TRBV28 and TRBJ1-6, with 9 bases lining up with TRBD1. This CDR3 has 15 amino acids. The V and J ends lost 3 bases and 9 bases, in that order; junction bases with no gene match: 6. Germline CDR1 reads MDHEN; CDR2 reads SYDVKM. CDR3 DNA sequence: TGTGCCAGCAGTTTTTGGGGACAGGGCTTTTCACCCCTCCACTTT. Encoded protein: CASSFWGQGFSPLHF. Full variable domain (rest looked up from reference TRBV28 and TRBJ1-6): DVKVTQSSRYLVKRTGEKVFLECVQDMDHENMFWYRQDPGLGLRLIYFSYDVKMKEKGDIPEGYSVSREKKERFSLILESASTNQTSMYLCASSFWGQGFSPLHFGNGTRLTVT.

This chain links TRBV5-1 with TRBJ2-1; 11 bases are a match to TRBD2. In germline, CDR1 is SGHRS, CDR2 YFSETQ. The junction had 5 bases not matched to a gene; V was cut back by 2 bases and J by 1 base. CDR3 length equals 17 residues. CDR3: CASSFTSGSLSYNEQFF. The CDR3 DNA reads as TGCGCCAGCAGCTTTACTAGCGGGAGCCTTTCCTACAATGAGCAGTTCTTC.

The sample holds one count of this clone. The gene calls are TRBV7-8 and TRBJ2-5; 8 bases line up with TRBD2. The CDR3 length is 14 residues. Per germline, CDR1 SGHVS and CDR2 FQNEAQ. J lost 4 bases, V lost 7 bases, and 8 bases had no gene match. The CDR3 DNA sequence: TGTGCCAGCACCATCGGCCTAGCGGGAGAGACCCAGTACTTC. This codes for CASTIGLAGETQYF.

The V and J genes are TRBV19 and TRBJ1-1; tentative D call: TRBD1 (5 bases). The CDR3 runs 12 residues. Germline V gives CDR1 LNHDA, CDR2 SQIVND (reference sequence). The CDR3 region is CVSKGLNTEAFF. CDR3 bases: TGTGTAAGTAAGGGGCTGAACACTGAAGCTTTCTTT.

This chain uses TRBV5-1 with TRBJ1-1; D unresolved. Germline values: CDR1 SGHRS, CDR2 YFSETQ. The CDR3 spans 13 residues. Trimming removed 7 bases from V and 8 bases from J, with 18 bases in between. The CDR3, as DNA: TGCGCCAGCGGTAGAGGAGGGTTTACCGAAGCTTTCTTT. This translates into CASGRGGFTEAFF. The whole variable domain, remainder taken from reference TRBV5-1 and TRBJ1-1, is KAGVTQTPRYLIKTRGQQVTLSCSPISGHRSVSWYQQTPGQGLQFLFEYFSETQRNKGNFPGRFSGRQFSNSRSEMNVSTLELGDSALYLCASGRGGFTEAFFGQGTRLTVV.

V and J are TRBV6-2 or TRBV6-3 and TRBJ2-7; weak D call: TRBD1 (5 bases). In germline, CDR1 is MNHEY, CDR2 SVGEGT. Trimming shortened V by 2 bases and J by 3 bases, and 11 bases separated the two germline ends. The CDR3 consists of 14 residues. Here the CDR3 DNA reads TGTGCCAGCAGTTACCTCGTGACAGACTACGAGCAGTACTTC. This codes for CASSYLVTDYEQYF.

This clone was picked up one time. The genes are TRBV11-2 and TRBJ2-1; the match to TRBD2 covers 8 bases. The germline gives CDR1 SGHAT, CDR2 FQNNGV. Trimming removed 4 bases from V and 7 bases from J; junction bases left unmatched: 15. The CDR3 runs to 17 residues. Here the CDR3 DNA reads TGTGCCAGCAGCTCCGCGACTAGCGCCCAGCGGGGAAATGAGCAGTTCTTC. It codes for CASSSATSAQRGNEQFF.

The rearrangement links TRBV28 to TRBJ2-7, with 14 nucleotides matching TRBD2. Trimming removed 6 bases from V and 6 bases from J; junction bases left unmatched: 13. The CDR3 consists of 17 residues. The germline CDR1 and CDR2 sequences are MDHEN and SYDVKM. CDR3 sequence reads: CASRFGGTSGSVSEQYF. The CDR3 nucleotides are TGTGCCAGCAGATTCGGCGGGACTAGCGGGAGTGTGTCCGAGCAGTACTTC.

As to this clone: The sample carries other DNA sequences with the same CDR3. This chain connects TRBV5-1 to TRBJ2-5; 8 bases match TRBD1. The germline gives CDR1 SGHRS, CDR2 YFSETQ. This CDR3 contains 15 residues. The V segment lost 1 base and the J segment 5 bases; nucleotides outside the gene matches: 7. CDR3 DNA: TGCGCCAGCAGCTTGTCCAGGGGGCGTCGGGAGACCCAGTACTTC. It yields the protein CASSLSRGRRETQYF.

J is TRBJ1-5 and V is TRBV5-1; 7 nucleotides match TRBD1. This CDR3 spans 14 amino acids. With V trimmed by 4 bases and J by 4 bases, 5 bases remained unmatched. CDR1 and CDR2 from the germline V gene are SGHRS and YFSETQ. CDR3 sequence reads: CASSHRGSNQPQHF. The CDR3 nucleotides are TGCGCCAGCAGCCACAGGGGATCAAATCAGCCCCAGCATTTT.

This chain connects TRBV4-1 to TRBJ2-7, with TRBD2 matching over 16 bases. There are 17 residues in the CDR3. The V gene's germline CDR1 is MGHRA and CDR2 YSYEKL. Trimming at V came to 4 bases and at J to 1 base, leaving 4 bases not matched to a gene. CDR3 sequence (DNA): TGCGCCAGCAGCCCGGGACTAGCGGGAGGGCGGTCCTACGAGCAGTACTTC. Protein product: CASSPGLAGGRSYEQYF.